The next 8 T cell receptor beta chains were all read from a single sample in a study of T cells in localized non-small cell lung cancer. The data were produced by immunoSEQ multiplex PCR, yet TCRdb's version contains in-frame clones alone and is incomplete. The table lists 12,000 or so clones, 85% of them singletons. The sample was peripheral blood, taken before any cancer treatment. These receptors were obtained from a male donor at least 60 years old with stage III lung adenocarcinoma.

Here the CDR3 DNA reads TGTGCCATCAGGTCCGGGACAGGGGATGTCGGGGAGCTGTTTTTT. Translating gives CAIRSGTGDVGELFF. The V and J genes are TRBV10-3 and TRBJ2-2; 10 positions agree with TRBD1. V shed 6 bases and J 7 bases; nucleotides not matched to a gene: 8. Germline-derived CDR1 and CDR2 are ENHRY and SYGVKD. The CDR3 runs 15 residues.

This clone was recorded only once. The CDR3 DNA reads TGCGCCAGCAGCCAACCGATTAGGGTTCCATCAGGGGCTTTCTTT. It yields the protein CASSQPIRVPSGAFF. V and J are TRBV4-1 and TRBJ1-1, with D perhaps TRBD1 (5 bases). The germline CDR1 and CDR2 sequences are MGHRA and YSYEKL. V lost 2 bases to trimming and J lost 11 bases, with 21 bases between them. The length of the CDR3 is 15 residues.

This clone was recorded once. The chain joins TRBV18 to TRBJ1-5; 7 nucleotides align to TRBD1. CDR1 KGHSH and CDR2 LQKENI come from the germline V gene. The CDR3 loop spans 17 amino acids. Trimming took 3 bases from V and 1 from J; bases not matched to a gene: 9. The CDR3 loop is CASSPVDRARSNQPQHF. The CDR3 bases are TGTGCCAGCTCACCGGTCGACAGGGCGCGGAGCAATCAGCCCCAGCATTTT.

The J gene is TRBJ2-3, the V gene TRBV6-5, with TRBD1 identical over 7 bases. With 2 bases clipped from V and 0 bases from J, the junction kept 2 bases outside the gene matches. The CDR3 extends over 15 amino acids. CDR1 is MNHEY, CDR2 SVGAGI, per germline. The DNA of the CDR3 is TGTGCCAGCAGTTACGGGACAGCGAGCACAGATACGCAGTATTTT. This translates into CASSYGTASTDTQYF.

The sample holds a few counts of this clone. The chain employs TRBV5-4 and TRBJ2-4; 10 nucleotides line up with TRBD2. Germline V gene lookup returns CDR1 SGHNT and CDR2 YYREEE (reference sequence). The CDR3 is made up of 16 amino acids. Unmatched junction bases numbered 10, after V lost 3 bases and J lost 7 bases. The DNA for the CDR3 is TGTGCCAGCAGCTCCGAGCGGGGGGGCCCAATGAACATTCAGTACTTC. Translated, it gives CASSSERGGPMNIQYF.

For this clone: Relative to the germline gene, one junction end is altered; a read error may explain this. This chain uses TRBV9 with TRBJ2-2; D possibly matches TRBD1 or TRBD2 (5 bases each). The CDR3 covers 15 residues. CDR1 is SGDLS, CDR2 YYNGEE, per germline. The DNA for the CDR3 is TGTGCCAGCAGGACCCTAGGGGTAAACACCGGGAAGCTGTTTTTT. The encoded protein is CASRTLGVNTGKLFF. Filled out from reference TRBV9 and TRBJ2-2, the complete variable domain reads DSGVTQTPKHLITATGQRVTLRCSPRSGDLSVYWYQQSLDQGLQFLIQYYNGEERAKGNILERFSAQQFPDLHSELNLSSLELGDSALYFCASRTLGVNTGKLFFGEGSRLTVL.

This chain joins TRBV28 and TRBJ2-2, with D tentatively TRBD1 (5 bases). CDR1 and CDR2 from the germline V gene are MDHEN and SYDVKM. This CDR3 contains 16 residues. V was pared by 2 bases and J by 0 bases, with 10 bases between. The CDR3 nucleotides read TGTGCCAGCAGTTTAGGGGCAGGTTCGAACACCGGGGAGCTGTTTTTT. Translating gives CASSLGAGSNTGELFF. Using reference TRBV28 and TRBJ2-2 for the parts outside the CDR3, the full variable domain is DVKVTQSSRYLVKRTGEKVFLECVQDMDHENMFWYRQDPGLGLRLIYFSYDVKMKEKGDIPEGYSVSREKKERFSLILESASTNQTSMYLCASSLGAGSNTGELFFGEGSRLTVL.

The gene calls are TRBV7-2 and TRBJ1-4; possibly TRBD1 for D (5 bases). CDR1 SGHTA and CDR2 FQGNSA come from the germline V gene. Trimming took 6 bases from V and 2 from J, leaving 13 bases between them. This CDR3 comprises 15 residues. The CDR3: CASSFNRGTNEKLFF. The CDR3 nucleotides are TGTGCCAGCAGTTTTAACCGGGGGACTAATGAAAAACTGTTTTTT.